The 8 T cell receptor beta chains below were found in one sample sequenced in a study of beta chain features in type 1 diabetes (dated by TCRdb to the late 2010s). The library was prepared using the immunoSEQ multiplex PCR assay. All of the isolated RNA was reverse transcribed with the High Capacity cDNA Reverse Transcription Kit, so expressed TCRB transcripts were sequenced. The source is immuneACCESS, and TCRdb retained only in-frame sequences with V and J called. Part of the clones is not carried over; for the studies checked, unresolved V genes explain less than half of this, and the remainder is unexplained. For this sample there are 300,000 to 350,000 clones; about 19% appear just once. The top ten hold 0.035% to 0.05% of the sample. The sample comprised naive CD4+ T cells from blood. Sample cell subset or site, as interpreted from the label and publication: true naive CD4+ T cells. The origin of the receptors is a woman younger than 30 in good health.

This clone has more than one count but fewer than ten. This chain joins TRBV30 and TRBJ1-2; 9 bases fit TRBD1. CDR1 GTSNPN and CDR2 SVGIG come from the germline V gene (reference sequence). This CDR3 has 14 amino acids. V gave up 7 bases and J gave up 4 bases; unmatched junction bases: 10. In DNA, the CDR3 is TGTGCCTCCGCTCGGGACAGGGTCGGCTATGGCTACACCTTC. Amino acid sequence: CASARDRVGYGYTF.

The V gene is TRBV4-1, the J gene TRBJ1-5; D not certain. V lost 4 bases to trimming and J lost 5 bases, with 9 bases between them. Germline V gene sequence: CDR1 MGHRA, CDR2 YSYEKL. This CDR3 spans 13 amino acids. CDR3 coding DNA: TGCGCCAGCAGCCCACCGGGTGATCAGCCCCAGCATTTT. Protein product: CASSPPGDQPQHF.

The gene calls are TRBV5-6 and TRBJ1-1; the D gene is possibly TRBD1 (5 bases). V was shortened by 2 bases and J by 0 bases, with 11 bases between the two germline ends. The V gene's germline CDR1 is SGHDT and CDR2 YYEEEE. This CDR3 comprises 15 residues. CDR3 sequence reads: CASSFNRFMNTEAFF. In nucleotides, the CDR3 is TGTGCCAGCAGCTTTAACAGGTTTATGAACACTGAAGCTTTCTTT.

This clone was recorded a few times. The CDR3 DNA is TGTGCCAGCAGCCAAGAACAGGACAGGGGATGGACTGAAGCTTTCTTT. Its protein product is CASSQEQDRGWTEAFF. The chain couples TRBV4-2 to TRBJ1-1; 9 bases fit TRBD1. CDR1 is LGHNA, CDR2 YNFKEQ, per germline. Trimming cost V 0 bases and J 5 bases; bases outside gene matches: 7. The length of the CDR3 is 16 residues.

This chain joins TRBV30 and TRBJ1-5; D remains ambiguous. The V end lost 0 bases, the J end lost 4 bases, and 13 bases lay between the germline ends. Germline assignment: CDR1 GTSNPN and CDR2 SVGIG (reference sequence). The CDR3 is made up of 15 amino acids. CDR3 residues: CAWSVAGFGNQPQHF. Written as DNA, the CDR3 is TGTGCCTGGAGTGTTGCCGGATTCGGGAATCAGCCCCAGCATTTT.

This chain connects TRBV5-6 to TRBJ2-3; the match to TRBD2 covers 7 bases. Looked up from germline, CDR1 is SGHDT and CDR2 is YYEEEE. V dropped 7 bases and J dropped 0; count of bases not matched to a gene: 11. The length of the CDR3 is 16 residues. The CDR3 DNA reads as TGTGCCAGCGGACCTAGGGGCGGGAGCAGCACAGATACGCAGTATTTT. Its translation is CASGPRGGSSTDTQYF.

This clone has only a few counts. V gene TRBV21-1 combines with J gene TRBJ2-7; the table's D call TRBD1 went unverified against the DNA. TRBV21-1 is classified as a pseudogene. The CDR3 runs 14 residues. The DNA of the CDR3 is TGTGCCAGCAGCAACAACGTCACAGCCTACGAGCAGTACTTC. Its protein is CASSNNVTAYEQYF.

V gene TRBV18 combines with J gene TRBJ2-3; tentatively, D is TRBD1 (6 bases). V lost 3 bases to trimming and J lost 5 bases, with 12 bases between them. From germline, CDR1 is KGHSH and CDR2 LQKENI. The CDR3 is made up of 14 amino acids. The CDR3 sequence: CASSPAGVEDTQYF. The CDR3 region has the DNA TGTGCCAGCTCACCGGCAGGGGTAGAAGATACGCAGTATTTT.